This T cell receptor (beta chain) was documented in a study of shared clonotypes between healthy human individuals. Germline V gene sequence: CDR1 SGHNT, CDR2 YYREEE (reference sequence). The CDR3 runs 13 residues. J was trimmed by 6 bases and V by 3 bases; bases with no gene match: 2. Repertoires were generated with immunoSEQ multiplex PCR, while TCRdb's copy carries only in-frame clones and drops some. The sample has a few million clones, 93% seen once; the top ten hold around 1.7%. Terminally differentiated effector memory CD45RA+ cells were excluded by CCR7 positive selection of CD45RO-negative cells.

The source of this sequence is a man aged 18 to 30 in good health. Some clones in this sample may be carry-over from other donors' samples. The chain recombines TRBV5-4 with TRBJ2-2, with 7 nucleotides matching TRBD1. Sequencing was performed on naive CD8+ T cells from PBMCs. Here the CDR3 DNA reads TGTGCCAGCAGCTCGGGACAGCCCGGGGAGCTGTTTTTT. Translation: CASSSGQPGELFF.